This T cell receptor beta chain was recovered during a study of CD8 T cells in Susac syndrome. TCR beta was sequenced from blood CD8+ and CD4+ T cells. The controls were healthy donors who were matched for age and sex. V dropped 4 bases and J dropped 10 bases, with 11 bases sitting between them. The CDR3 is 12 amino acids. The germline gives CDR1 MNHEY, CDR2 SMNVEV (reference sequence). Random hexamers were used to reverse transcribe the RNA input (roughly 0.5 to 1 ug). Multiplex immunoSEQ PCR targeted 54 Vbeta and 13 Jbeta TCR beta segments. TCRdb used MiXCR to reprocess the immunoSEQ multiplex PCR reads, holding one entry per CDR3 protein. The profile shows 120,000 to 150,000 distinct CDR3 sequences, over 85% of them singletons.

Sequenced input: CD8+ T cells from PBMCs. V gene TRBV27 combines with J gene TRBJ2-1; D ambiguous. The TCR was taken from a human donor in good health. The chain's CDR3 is CASSSLGWEQFF. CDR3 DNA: TGTGCCAGCAGTTCATTGGGTTGGGAGCAGTTCTTC.